A single sample gave rise to the 26 T cell receptor beta chains below, sequenced in a study of blood T cells in healthy people across ages. The authors ran a second PCR of roughly 6 to 12 cycles using a sample-barcoded 5' primer and a J-beta primer mix. TCRdb reanalysed the 5' RACE reads using MiXCR and keeps one entry per CDR3 protein. The sample comprises about a million distinct CDR3 sequences, more than 30% of which are singletons, and 10% to 15% rests with the top ten. Sequencing input: blood. The receptor source for this set is a young man in good health.

This clonotype was found a few times. The J gene is TRBJ1-1, the V gene TRBV6-2 or TRBV6-3, with 7 bases identical to TRBD1. The CDR3 is 18 residues long. Germline V gives CDR1 MNHEY, CDR2 SVGEGT. Germline trimming cut 7 bases from V and 4 bases from J; bases unmatched to any gene: 21. The CDR3 sequence: CASTKALVLRDSGTEAFF. The DNA for the CDR3 is TGTGCCAGCACCAAGGCCCTGGTCCTGCGGGACAGCGGCACTGAAGCTTTCTTT.

This clonotype has only a few counts. The rearrangement joins TRBV28 to TRBJ2-1, with TRBD2 matching over 12 bases. Germline CDR1 is MDHEN and CDR2 is SYDVKM. The CDR3 contains 21 residues. The junction had 24 bases not matched to a gene; V was cut back by 6 bases and J by 6 bases. CDR3 DNA sequence: TGTGCCAGCAGCAAACCTCTAGCGGGGGGGTTGGTCACCTTTAAACGCAATGAGCAGTTCTTC. It encodes CASSKPLAGGLVTFKRNEQFF.

The chain couples TRBV28 to TRBJ1-1, with D perhaps TRBD1 (5 bases). Germline assignment: CDR1 MDHEN and CDR2 SYDVKM. V lost 6 bases to trimming and J lost 7 bases, with 18 bases between them. This CDR3 is built from 14 residues. CDR3 loop: CASRDRRGYSEAFF. CDR3 nucleotide sequence: TGTGCCAGCAGGGATAGGAGGGGTTATAGTGAAGCTTTCTTT.

The chain couples TRBV7-8 to TRBJ2-3; D may correspond to TRBD1 or TRBD2 (6 bases each). V shed 0 bases and J shed 0 bases, with 13 bases lying between them. Looked up from germline, CDR1 is SGHVS and CDR2 is FQNEAQ. CDR3 size: 17 residues. The CDR3 sequence is CASSLAGGRVSTDTQYF. The CDR3 DNA is TGTGCCAGCAGCTTAGCGGGGGGCCGAGTTAGCACAGATACGCAGTATTTT.

The genes are TRBV20-1 and TRBJ1-1, with 8 bases that match TRBD1. V was pared by 3 bases and J by 6 bases, with 12 bases of the junction left unmatched. The germline V gene has CDR1 DFQATT and CDR2 SNEGSKA (reference sequence). There are 15 residues in the CDR3. DNA for the CDR3: TGCAGTGCTAGGGCATTCCGGACAGGGTCACCTGAAGCTTTCTTT. This encodes CSARAFRTGSPEAFF.

J is TRBJ1-2 and V is TRBV5-1, with D possibly matching TRBD1 (5 bases). CDR3 length: 17 amino acids. The V gene lost 0 bases and the J gene lost 0 bases, with 15 bases spanning the gap. The germline V gene has CDR1 SGHRS and CDR2 YFSETQ. CDR3 sequence (DNA): TGCGCCAGCAGCTTGGTGGGGGAGACGTCACCTAACTATGGCTACACCTTC. It encodes CASSLVGETSPNYGYTF.

This clonotype was seen at least ten times. The rearrangement joins TRBV10-3 to TRBJ2-1; 8 bases agree with TRBD2. Per germline, CDR1 ENHRY and CDR2 SYGVKD. The J segment lost 3 bases and the V segment lost 0 bases, leaving 4 bases of the junction unmatched. The CDR3 is made up of 16 amino acids. The CDR3 loop is CAISESMAGGYNEQFF. CDR3 coding DNA: TGTGCCATCAGTGAGTCGATGGCGGGGGGCTACAATGAGCAGTTCTTC.

This clonotype appeared a few times. The J gene is TRBJ1-1, the V gene TRBV7-2, with D unclear. From germline, CDR1 is SGHTA and CDR2 FQGNSA. This CDR3 has 13 residues. Trimming removed 6 bases at V and 4 bases at J, with 12 bases between. The CDR3 nucleotides are TGTGCCAGCAGACCTACGGGTAGCACTGAAGCTTTCTTT. This codes for CASRPTGSTEAFF.

This clonotype was counted at least ten times. V is TRBV5-1 and J is TRBJ1-1, with D possibly being TRBD1 (6 bases). This CDR3 spans 14 amino acids. Trimming pared 1 base from V and 5 bases from J, leaving 12 bases between. Germline V gene data show CDR1 as SGHRS and CDR2 as YFSETQ. The CDR3 sequence: CASSLRQGRTEAFF. In nucleotides, the CDR3 is TGCGCCAGCAGCTTGCGTCAGGGGCGGACTGAAGCTTTCTTT.

The chain has TRBV27 and TRBJ2-1; D unresolved. The CDR3 extends over 17 amino acids. V was cut by 5 bases and J by 8 bases, with 25 bases left in between. Germline lookup yields CDR1 MNHEY and CDR2 SMNVEV (reference sequence). The CDR3 DNA sequence: TGTGCCAGCAGTACCCCTCTAAAATCGGGTATTGGTTATGAGCAGTTCTTC. It specifies CASSTPLKSGIGYEQFF.

As concerns this clonotype: An end of the junction differs from the germline gene, which may be a read error. The chain recombines TRBV4-1 with TRBJ1-2; tentative D call: TRBD1 (6 bases). Germline V gives CDR1 MGHRA, CDR2 YSYEKL. The CDR3 has 17 residues. CDR3 residues: CASSQPTQGRRGYGHTF. As DNA, the CDR3 is TGCGCCAGCAGCCAACCGACACAGGGCCGACGGGGCTATGGCCACACCTTC.

The genes are TRBV29-1 and TRBJ2-2; D remains ambiguous. The V end was cut by 4 bases, the J end by 6 bases, with 6 bases between. CDR3 size: 11 residues. The germline V gene encodes CDR1 SQVTM and CDR2 ANQGSEA. CDR3 bases: TGCAGCGTTGTTAGTGCCGGGGAGCTGTTTTTT. It is translated as CSVVSAGELFF.

This clonotype has only a few counts. The rearrangement joins TRBV29-1 to TRBJ1-1, with D possibly matching TRBD1 (6 bases). The CDR3 contains 12 residues. Per germline, CDR1 SQVTM and CDR2 ANQGSEA. Trimming pared 4 bases from V and 8 bases from J, leaving 14 bases between. As DNA, the CDR3 is TGCAGCGTTGGGGAGGGGGAACGGGAAGCTTTCTTT. This codes for CSVGEGEREAFF.

This clonotype was recorded a few times. The genes are TRBV7-2 and TRBJ2-1; D unclear. This CDR3 has 14 residues. Trimming pared 1 base from V and 7 bases from J, leaving 11 bases between. Germline lookup yields CDR1 SGHTA and CDR2 FQGNSA. CDR3 DNA sequence: TGTGCCAGCAGCTTAGAGGCCAGGAAGAATGAGCAGTTCTTC. Residues: CASSLEARKNEQFF. The whole variable domain, filled in from reference TRBV7-2 and TRBJ2-1, reads GAGVSQSPSNKVTEKGKDVELRCDPISGHTALYWYRQSLGQGLEFLIYFQGNSAPDKSGLPSDRFSAERTGGSVSTLTIQRTQQEDSAVYLCASSLEARKNEQFFGPGTRLTVL.

This chain joins TRBV9 and TRBJ1-1; D unclear. Germline V gene lookup returns CDR1 SGDLS and CDR2 YYNGEE. V lost 2 bases and J 2 bases, leaving 7 bases between the germline ends. The CDR3 runs to 13 residues. The CDR3 DNA reads as TGTGCCAGCAGCGTCTGGGATAACACTGAAGCTTTCTTT. Translation gives CASSVWDNTEAFF.

This chain uses TRBV14 with TRBJ2-3; D gene uncertain. Trimming removed 4 bases from V and 5 bases from J, with 13 bases in between. The CDR3 is made up of 14 amino acids. Looked up from germline, CDR1 is SGHDN and CDR2 is FVKESK. CDR3 in amino acids: CASSPRVSGDTQYF. The CDR3 nucleotides are TGTGCCAGCAGCCCTCGGGTTTCGGGAGATACGCAGTATTTT.

Note on this clonotype: A read error may be the cause here, since a much bigger clone is one base away. This chain joins TRBV29-1 and TRBJ2-1; D gene uncertain. The better agreement between TRBJ2-7 and the DNA end casts doubt on the J call. CDR1 is SQVTM, CDR2 ANQGSEA, per germline. This CDR3 contains 12 residues. The CDR3 DNA reads TGCAGCATAACAGACACTTACAATGAGCAGTACTTC. It codes for CSITDTYNEQYF.

As DNA, the CDR3 is TGTGCCAGCAGCGCCGGAGAAGTTTCTAGCACAGATACGCAGTATTTT. It encodes CASSAGEVSSTDTQYF. The rearrangement joins TRBV9 to TRBJ2-3; D call uncertain. Germline V lookup: CDR1 SGDLS, CDR2 YYNGEE. Trimming removed 3 bases from V and 0 bases from J, with 14 bases in between. The CDR3 is 16 residues long. The whole variable domain, remainder taken from reference TRBV9 and TRBJ2-3, is DSGVTQTPKHLITATGQRVTLRCSPRSGDLSVYWYQQSLDQGLQFLIQYYNGEERAKGNILERFSAQQFPDLHSELNLSSLELGDSALYFCASSAGEVSSTDTQYFGPGTRLTVL.

This clonotype occurred a few times. The V gene is TRBV7-3, the J gene TRBJ1-1; no definite D call. V gave up 2 bases and J gave up 4 bases, with 11 bases separating them. CDR1 and CDR2 from the germline V gene are SGHTA and FQGTGA. The CDR3 is made up of 14 amino acids. The CDR3 nucleotides are TGTGCCAGCAGCTTAGATGCCAGATCCACTGAAGCTTTCTTT. It is translated as CASSLDARSTEAFF. The whole variable domain, filled in from reference TRBV7-3 and TRBJ1-1, reads GAGVSQTPSNKVTEKGKYVELRCDPISGHTALYWYRQSLGQGPEFLIYFQGTGAADDSGLPNDRFFAVRPEGSVSTLKIQRTERGDSAVYLCASSLDARSTEAFFGQGTRLTVV.

This rearrangement joins TRBV6-5 to TRBJ2-3; D gene unclear. This CDR3 region has 13 residues. Germline assignment: CDR1 MNHEY and CDR2 SVGAGI. Deletions cut 2 bases from V and 4 bases from J, with 7 bases between. Here the CDR3 reads CASSYGFSDTQYF. DNA of the CDR3: TGTGCCAGCAGTTACGGGTTTTCAGATACGCAGTATTTT.

V and J are TRBV16 and TRBJ1-1; a possible D gene is TRBD1 (6 bases). The germline gives CDR1 KGHSY, CDR2 FQNENV. The CDR3 loop spans 16 amino acids. The V gene lost 0 bases and the J gene lost 2 bases, with 13 bases spanning the gap. CDR3: CASSQSKGGRNTEAFF. CDR3 coding DNA: TGTGCCAGCAGCCAATCTAAGGGGGGGCGAAACACTGAAGCTTTCTTT. The full variable domain, in which reference TRBV16 and TRBJ1-1 provide the parts outside the CDR3, is GEEVAQTPKHLVRGEGQKAKLYCAPIKGHSYVFWYQQVLKNEFKFLISFQNENVFDETGMPKERFSAKCLPNSPCSLEIQATKLEDSAVYFCASSQSKGGRNTEAFFGQGTRLTVV.

The chain links TRBV4-1 to TRBJ1-1, with TRBD1 matching 8 bases. V gave up 0 bases and J gave up 4 bases; unmatched junction bases: 13. CDR1 MGHRA and CDR2 YSYEKL come from the germline V gene. The CDR3 consists of 18 residues. For the CDR3, the DNA is TGCGCCAGCAGCCAAGATGGGCCAGGGGGCGAGGTGGGCACTGAAGCTTTCTTT. Translated: CASSQDGPGGEVGTEAFF.

This clonotype was counted between two and nine times. The chain combines TRBV2 with TRBJ1-6, with no clear D. V was cut by 3 bases and J by 10 bases, with 4 bases left in between. Germline CDR1 and CDR2: SNHLY and FYNNEI. There are 11 residues in the CDR3. Written as DNA, the CDR3 is TGTGCCAGCAGTGAGGTCTCACCCCTCCACTTT. The encoded protein is CASSEVSPLHF.

The V and J genes are TRBV7-2 and TRBJ2-7; D not certain. The J call may be mistaken, given a closer DNA end match to TRBJ2-4. CDR1 and CDR2 (germline): SGHTA, FQGNSA. The CDR3 runs 16 residues. The CDR3 sequence is CASSYSTGGVQNIQYF. In nucleotides, the CDR3 is TGTGCCAGCAGCTACTCAACGGGTGGGGTCCAAAACATTCAGTACTTC.

The chain couples TRBV27 to TRBJ1-1; D gene ambiguous. CDR3 length: 12 residues. Per germline, CDR1 MNHEY and CDR2 SMNVEV (reference sequence). The V end was cut by 5 bases, the J end by 4 bases, with 8 bases between. CDR3 sequence: CASSADGTEAFF. DNA for the CDR3: TGTGCCAGCAGTGCGGACGGCACTGAAGCTTTCTTT.

This clonotype has just a few counts. CDR3: CASSPGQTGYGYTF. The CDR3, as DNA: TGTGCCAGCAGCCCCGGACAGACGGGGTATGGCTACACCTTC. The V and J genes are TRBV11-2 and TRBJ1-2; a possible D gene is TRBD1 (6 bases). Germline V gene sequence: CDR1 SGHAT, CDR2 FQNNGV. V was shortened by 5 bases and J by 5 bases, with 15 bases between the two germline ends. The CDR3 runs 14 residues.